A single sample gave rise to the 15 T cell receptor beta chains below, sequenced in a study of T cells in Graves' hyperthyroidism and ophthalmopathy. Amplified regions were TCR beta CDR3 sequences from RNA transcripts. An initial round of RT-PCR targeting the TCR CDR3 relied on the HTBI primer set. TCRdb independently ran MiXCR on the multiplex PCR reads; one entry per CDR3 protein. Of around 540,000 distinct CDR3 sequences in the sample, around 45% were seen once. Sequencing was carried out using peripheral blood or thyroid tissue (not recorded which). Receptors originate from a woman younger than 30 with Graves' hyperthyroidism.

The gene calls are TRBV29-1 and TRBJ1-5; 9 positions agree with TRBD1. Trimming took 7 bases from V and 0 from J; bases not matched to a gene: 7. The CDR3 runs to 15 residues. Germline V gene sequence: CDR1 SQVTM, CDR2 ANQGSEA. CDR3 bases: TGCAGCGCTAGACAGGGGGACGGTAGCAATCAGCCCCAGCATTTT. Amino acid sequence: CSARQGDGSNQPQHF.

The V call is TRBV7-9, the J call TRBJ2-5, with D possibly being TRBD2 (6 bases). From germline, CDR1 is SEHNR and CDR2 FQNEAQ (reference sequence). This CDR3 is 14 amino acids long. V gave up 3 bases and J gave up 4 bases, with 12 bases separating them. Here the CDR3 reads CASSLFGGGETQYF. CDR3 in DNA: TGTGCCAGCAGCTTGTTCGGGGGAGGAGAGACCCAGTACTTC.

In this sample, this clonotype turned up a few times. This chain joins TRBV7-9 and TRBJ2-2; D is possibly TRBD1 or TRBD2 (5 bases each). CDR3 length: 15 residues. The V end was cut by 6 bases, the J end by 7 bases, with 18 bases between. The germline gives CDR1 SEHNR, CDR2 FQNEAQ (reference sequence). The CDR3 sequence is CASRTGTSSNGELFF. The CDR3 DNA is TGTGCCAGCAGAACCGGGACCTCGAGCAACGGGGAGCTGTTTTTT.

Worth noting for this clonotype: Given the absence of the conserved phenylalanine or tryptophan at the CDR3 end, a read error is likely. The DNA is omitted, as the CDR3 cannot be located on it reliably, and the CDR3 follows TCRdb's listing. The J gene is TRBJ1-1, the V gene TRBV2. Germline V gene data show CDR1 as SNHLY and CDR2 as FYNNEI. With termini counted, the CDR3 has 10 amino acids. CDR3 sequence: CASSEALGSV.

This clonotype was counted only a few times. The CDR3 loop is CASGYTGTGYYEQYF. In nucleotides, the CDR3 is TGCGCCAGCGGGTATACCGGGACAGGGTACTACGAGCAGTACTTC. The V call is TRBV10-2, the J call TRBJ2-7; TRBD1 agrees at 9 bases. Germline trimming cut 8 bases from V and 3 bases from J; bases unmatched to any gene: 11. The V gene's germline CDR1 is WSHSY and CDR2 SAAADI. The CDR3 runs 15 residues.

As concerns this clonotype: A much more abundant neighbour one base away suggests this may be a read error. The chain links TRBV7-9 to TRBJ2-5; weak D call: TRBD1 (8 bases). Germline CDR1 and CDR2: SEHNR and FQNEAQ (reference sequence). The CDR3 is 15 residues long. The CDR3 DNA is TGTGCCAGCACGCTTAACAGGGGGGGGCAAGAGATCCAGTACTTC. It encodes CASTLNRGGQEIQYF.

The chain joins TRBV7-2 to TRBJ1-2; D remains ambiguous. The V end lost 5 bases, the J end lost 8 bases, and 12 bases lay between the germline ends. Per the germline V gene, CDR1 is SGHTA and CDR2 is FQGNSA. This CDR3 spans 12 amino acids. CDR3 coding DNA: TGTGCCAGCAGCCAAGATAACAGCGGCTACACCTTC. Amino acid sequence: CASSQDNSGYTF.

Concerning this clonotype itself: This clone may be a read error of a much larger clone one base away. The V gene is TRBV7-9, the J gene TRBJ2-5; D remains ambiguous. The CDR3 sequence is 12 residues long. Germline V CDR1 and CDR2: SEHNR, FQNEAQ (reference sequence). The DNA of the CDR3 is TGTGCCAGCGGCTTGTCACAAGAGACCCAGTACTTC. This translates into CASGLSQETQYF.

Comment on this clonotype: With a much larger clone just one base away, this may be a read error. The chain uses TRBV25-1 and TRBJ1-2, with D perhaps TRBD1 (5 bases). CDR1 and CDR2 (germline): MGHDK, SYGVNS. The V end lost 8 bases, the J end lost 8 bases, and 15 bases lay between the germline ends. This CDR3 is 12 amino acids long. The CDR3 region has the DNA TGTGCCAGCGGGTTGCAGGGAAGAGGCTACACCTTC. Residues: CASGLQGRGYTF.

In the case of this clonotype: At one of its ends the junction is not consistent with the germline gene, which may arise from a read error. The chain combines TRBV7-9 with TRBJ1-1; D unclear. The CDR3 loop spans 12 amino acids. The germline V gene has CDR1 SEHNR and CDR2 FQNEAQ (reference sequence). The CDR3 DNA reads TGTGCCAGCAGATCGTACGGCACTGAGGCTTTCTTT. As protein: CASRSYGTEAFF.

Comment on this clonotype: One end of the junction is discordant with germline, which a read error may explain. The chain employs TRBV2 and TRBJ1-6; D perhaps matches TRBD1 (5 bases). From germline, CDR1 is SNHLY and CDR2 FYNNEI. This CDR3 has 17 residues. The DNA of the CDR3 is TGTGCCGGCAGTGTCACGGGGCCCGGCCCCTATAATTCACCCCTCCACTTT. It codes for CAGSVTGPGPYNSPLHF.

In this sample, this clonotype turned up many times. The V and J genes are TRBV29-1 and TRBJ2-7; TRBD2 is a possible D gene (6 bases). CDR3 length equals 11 residues. The germline V gene encodes CDR1 SQVTM and CDR2 ANQGSEA. Deletions cut 6 bases from V and 3 bases from J, with 9 bases between. The CDR3 bases are TGCAGCGTGGGCGGGATCTACGAGCAGTACTTC. Its translation: CSVGGIYEQYF.

This clonotype was found a few times. Here the CDR3 reads CASSPWYGSGGLNEQYF. CDR3 coding DNA: TGTGCCAGCAGTCCTTGGTACGGTTCGGGAGGGTTAAACGAGCAGTACTTC. The chain employs TRBV2 and TRBJ2-7; TRBD2 matches at 8 bases. V shed 5 bases, J shed 5 bases, and the junction held 17 bases outside the gene matches. Germline values: CDR1 SNHLY, CDR2 FYNNEI. CDR3 length: 17 residues.

V and J are TRBV12-3 or TRBV12-4 and TRBJ1-4, with 12 bases aligning to TRBD1. J gave up 10 bases and V 6 bases, and 6 bases lay outside the gene matches. The CDR3 is 14 residues long. The CDR3 DNA sequence: TGTGCCAGCAGCCGGGACAGGGGGCAAGGAAAACTGTTTTTT. It translates to CASSRDRGQGKLFF.

The V gene is TRBV2, the J gene TRBJ2-5; 7 nucleotides match TRBD2. V lost 5 bases, J lost 5 bases, and 8 bases stayed unmatched. This CDR3 contains 14 residues. Germline CDR1 and CDR2: SNHLY and FYNNEI. As DNA, the CDR3 is TGTGCCAGCAGTTTCCGGCCGGGAGGCGAGACCCAGTACTTC. This encodes CASSFRPGGETQYF.